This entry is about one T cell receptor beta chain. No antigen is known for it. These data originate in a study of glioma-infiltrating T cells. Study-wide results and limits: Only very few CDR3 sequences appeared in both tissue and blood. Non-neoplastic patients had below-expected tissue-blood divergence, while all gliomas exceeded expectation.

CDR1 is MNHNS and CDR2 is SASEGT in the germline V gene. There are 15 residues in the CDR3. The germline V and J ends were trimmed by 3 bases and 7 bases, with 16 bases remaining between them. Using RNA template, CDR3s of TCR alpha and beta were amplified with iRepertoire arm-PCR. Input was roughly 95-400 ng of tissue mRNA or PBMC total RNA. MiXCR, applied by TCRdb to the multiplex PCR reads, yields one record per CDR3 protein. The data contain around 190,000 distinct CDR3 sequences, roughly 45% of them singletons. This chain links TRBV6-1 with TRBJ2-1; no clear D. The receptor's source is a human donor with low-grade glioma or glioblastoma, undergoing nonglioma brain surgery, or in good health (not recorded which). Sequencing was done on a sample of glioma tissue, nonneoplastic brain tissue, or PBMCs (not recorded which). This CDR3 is CASSDVAVRANEQFF. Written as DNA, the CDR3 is TGTGCCAGCAGTGACGTGGCGGTCCGAGCGAATGAGCAGTTCTTC.